A single sample is the source of the 9 T cell receptor beta chains below, sequenced in a study of blood T cells in healthy people across ages (dated by TCRdb to between 2015 and 2016). The library was produced with 5' RACE. The listed sequencing device is Illumina HiSeq 2500. A second PCR of about 6 to 12 cycles was performed with a sample-barcoded 5' primer and a J-beta primer mix. Through fastp at Q25 and MiXCR, TCRdb rebuilt clones from the public reads, retaining in-frame beta chains. Rows matching on CDR3 protein sequence are summarized as one entry with the most common DNA and genes. A total of 780,000 or so distinct CDR3 sequences appear in this sample, about 61% of them only once. The ten largest clones add up to 20% to 30% of the sample. What was sequenced was blood. The receptors were sampled from a man aged 35 to 55 in good health.

The chain employs TRBV4-3 and TRBJ2-1; D gene ambiguous. Trimming took off 3 bases at V and 7 bases at J, with 16 bases between the two ends. The CDR3 runs to 15 residues. The germline V gene encodes CDR1 LGHNA and CDR2 YSLEER. The CDR3 coding sequence is TGCGCCAGCAGCCACGAGGCTAGGTGGTCGAATGAGCAGTTCTTC. Protein: CASSHEARWSNEQFF.

The chain recombines TRBV29-1 with TRBJ1-2; unclear D gene. Germline V lookup: CDR1 SQVTM, CDR2 ANQGSEA. This CDR3 contains 13 residues. V lost 7 bases to trimming and J lost 5 bases, with 17 bases between them. CDR3: CSGVDETEYGYTF. The CDR3 DNA reads as TGCAGCGGAGTGGACGAAACGGAGTATGGCTACACCTTC.

The V call is TRBV20-1, the J call TRBJ2-4; 11 bases align to TRBD1. The J call is uncertain, as TRBJ2-7 better fits the DNA end. CDR1 is DFQATT and CDR2 is SNEGSKA in the germline V gene (reference sequence). This CDR3 comprises 16 residues. The CDR3 here is CSARDLPGQGAYEQYF. CDR3 DNA: TGCAGTGCTAGAGATCTTCCGGGACAGGGGGCCTACGAGCAGTACTTC.

This clonotype occurred once. The CDR3 reads CASSLFLPWQETQYF. The CDR3 region has the DNA TGTGCCAGCAGCTTATTCCTTCCGTGGCAAGAGACCCAGTACTTC. The chain has TRBV7-9 and TRBJ2-5; D remains unclear. CDR3 length: 15 residues. Germline V gene data show CDR1 as SEHNR and CDR2 as FQNEAQ (reference sequence). Trimming cost V 2 bases and J 2 bases, with 12 bases left between them.

This clonotype was detected once. The chain couples TRBV2 to TRBJ2-3; 7 bases fit TRBD2. Germline values: CDR1 SNHLY, CDR2 FYNNEI. With V trimmed by 7 bases and J by 5 bases, 12 bases remained unmatched. The CDR3 totals 15 residues. CDR3 DNA sequence: TGTGCCAGCACCGAGTGGGCCAGCGGGAAAGATACGCAGTATTTT. Protein product: CASTEWASGKDTQYF. The full variable domain, completed using reference TRBV2 and TRBJ2-3, is EPEVTQTPSHQVTQMGQEVILRCVPISNHLYFYWYRQILGQKVEFLVSFYNNEISEKSEIFDDQFSVERPDGSNFTLKIRSTKLEDSAMYFCASTEWASGKDTQYFGPGTRLTVL.

This chain connects TRBV9 to TRBJ2-2; a weak D match, TRBD1 (5 bases). Germline V gene data show CDR1 as SGDLS and CDR2 as YYNGEE. The CDR3 length is 15 residues. Between the trimmed V and J ends, which lost 3 bases and 4 bases, there was a span of 13 bases. The CDR3 loop reads CASSEGDFGTGELFF. CDR3 bases: TGTGCCAGCAGCGAAGGGGATTTTGGCACCGGGGAGCTGTTTTTT.

As concerns this clonotype: This may arise from a read error, as a much more abundant clone is one base away. V usage is TRBV30 and J usage is TRBJ2-7; D unclear. The length of the CDR3 is 14 residues. V gave up 4 bases and J gave up 0 bases, with 13 bases separating them. Germline CDR1 GTSNPN, CDR2 SVGIG (reference sequence). Here the CDR3 reads CAWTPRGSSYEQYF. CDR3 DNA sequence: TGTGCCTGGACCCCCCGTGGCAGCTCCTACGAGCAGTACTTC.

The chain has TRBV7-9 and TRBJ2-2, with 8 bases that match TRBD2. The CDR3 has 16 residues. Germline-derived CDR1 and CDR2 are SEHNR and FQNEAQ (reference sequence). Losses at the gene ends were 5 bases for V and 5 bases for J; bases not matched to a gene: 10. As DNA, the CDR3 is TGTGCCAGCAGCGTCACAGCGGGAGCAGGGACCGGGGAGCTGTTTTTT. This gives the protein CASSVTAGAGTGELFF.

The rearrangement joins TRBV4-2 to TRBJ1-1, with 7 bases identical to TRBD1. This CDR3 is 14 amino acids long. The junction had 2 bases not matched to a gene; V was cut back by 3 bases and J by 1 base. CDR1 is LGHNA, CDR2 YNFKEQ, per germline. The chain's CDR3 is CASSHRGTNTEAFF. As DNA, the CDR3 is TGTGCCAGCAGCCACAGGGGGACGAACACTGAAGCTTTCTTT.